A selection of T cell receptor beta chains follows, all from one sample in a study of control samples from healthy donors and cancer patients. Produced via immunoSEQ multiplex PCR; TCRdb's table is partial and in-frame only. The table records roughly 150,000 clones, over 90% of them present only once. Sample: blood. The source is a man aged 50 to 59 in good health. Both conserved end residues are part of each CDR3. The order of the fields is D gene, J gene, CDR3 length, clone size, V gene, CDR3 DNA, CDR3 protein. The D gene is left open where the match is weak. Clone size is not always given. Where it is, it says once, few, many or a class for expanded clones.

D gene: NA
J gene: TRBJ1-2
CDR3 length: 14
clone size: NA
V gene: TRBV25-1
CDR3 DNA: TGTGCCAGCAGTGAATGGAACTCTAACTATGGCTACACCTTC
CDR3 protein: CASSEWNSNYGYTF

D gene: NA
J gene: TRBJ2-3
CDR3 length: 15
clone size: NA
V gene: TRBV29-1
CDR3 DNA: TGCAGCGTTGTTTGGAGGGGGCGAGTGGCAGATACGCAGTATTTT
CDR3 protein: CSVVWRGRVADTQYF

D gene: TRBD2
J gene: TRBJ2-1
CDR3 length: 15
clone size: NA
V gene: TRBV6-6
CDR3 DNA: TGTGCCAGCACCAACGGGCGGGAGGGCCACAATGAGCAGTTCTTC
CDR3 protein: CASTNGREGHNEQFF

D gene: NA
J gene: TRBJ1-1
CDR3 length: 16
clone size: NA
V gene: TRBV27
CDR3 DNA: TGTGCCAGCAGTTTAACGGCCAGGGTGTTCGGCGGGGAAGCTTTCTTT
CDR3 protein: CASSLTARVFGGEAFF

D gene: NA
J gene: TRBJ2-3
CDR3 length: 13
clone size: NA
V gene: TRBV18
CDR3 DNA: TGTGCCAGCTCACCAGGTAGCACAGATACGCAGTATTTT
CDR3 protein: CASSPGSTDTQYF

D gene: TRBD1
J gene: TRBJ2-7
CDR3 length: 16
clone size: once
V gene: TRBV4-1
CDR3 DNA: TGCGCCAGCAGCCAAGCCTTGACAGGGGGTTGGAACGAGCAGTACTTC
CDR3 protein: CASSQALTGGWNEQYF

D gene: TRBD1
J gene: TRBJ1-1
CDR3 length: 16
clone size: NA
V gene: TRBV3-1/TRBV3-2
CDR3 DNA: TGTGCCAGCAGCCAAGTCACAGGGGTCCTCGACACTGAAGCTTTCTTT
CDR3 protein: CASSQVTGVLDTEAFF

D gene: NA
J gene: TRBJ1-2
CDR3 length: 13
clone size: NA
V gene: TRBV7-8
CDR3 DNA: TGTGCCAGCAGCGCGGGGGTCTCCTATGGCTACACCTTC
CDR3 protein: CASSAGVSYGYTF

D gene: TRBD2
J gene: TRBJ2-5
CDR3 length: 13
clone size: NA
V gene: TRBV10-3
CDR3 DNA: TGTGCCATCAGTGTGCGGGAGGAAGAGACCCAGTACTTC
CDR3 protein: CAISVREEETQYF

D gene: NA
J gene: TRBJ2-1
CDR3 length: 17
clone size: once
V gene: TRBV15
CDR3 DNA: TGTGCCACCAGCAGAGATGGTCCTACCGTCTCCTACAATGAGCAGTTCTTC
CDR3 protein: CATSRDGPTVSYNEQFF

D gene: TRBD2
J gene: TRBJ2-1
CDR3 length: 16
clone size: NA
V gene: TRBV5-1
CDR3 DNA: TGCGCCAGCAGCTTGACAAGCGGGAGGTCCTACAATGAGCAGTTCTTC
CDR3 protein: CASSLTSGRSYNEQFF

D gene: NA
J gene: TRBJ2-5
CDR3 length: 16
clone size: NA
V gene: TRBV18
CDR3 DNA: TGTGCCAGCTCACCACCGGGTGGACCTTCGATAGGGACCCAGTACTTC
CDR3 protein: CASSPPGGPSIGTQYF

D gene: NA
J gene: TRBJ1-5
CDR3 length: 14
clone size: few
V gene: TRBV6-2/TRBV6-3
CDR3 DNA: TGTGCCAGCAGTTACGCTTCTAGGGGTCAGCCCCAGCATTTT
CDR3 protein: CASSYASRGQPQHF

D gene: TRBD2
J gene: TRBJ2-7
CDR3 length: 17
clone size: NA
V gene: TRBV5-4
CDR3 DNA: TGTGCCAGCAGCTTGGCCGGGGTACGGGGGGTCCATGGCGAGCAGTACTTC
CDR3 protein: CASSLAGVRGVHGEQYF

D gene: TRBD1
J gene: TRBJ1-1
CDR3 length: 15
clone size: NA
V gene: TRBV11-2
CDR3 DNA: TGTGCCAGCAGCTCCCGGACAGGGTGGGACACTGAAGCTTTCTTT
CDR3 protein: CASSSRTGWDTEAFF

D gene: NA
J gene: TRBJ2-1
CDR3 length: 16
clone size: NA
V gene: TRBV7-9
CDR3 DNA: TGTGCCAGCAGCCCACCTCGGGCTGCGGGAACAGATGAGCAGTTCTTC
CDR3 protein: CASSPPRAAGTDEQFF

D gene: TRBD1
J gene: TRBJ1-6
CDR3 length: 15
clone size: NA
V gene: TRBV5-1
CDR3 DNA: TGCGCCAGCAGCTTGGAGGGACAGAACTATTCACCCCTCCACTTT
CDR3 protein: CASSLEGQNYSPLHF

D gene: TRBD2
J gene: TRBJ2-5
CDR3 length: 17
clone size: NA
V gene: TRBV7-6
CDR3 DNA: TGTGCCAGCAGCTTTTTGATTAGCGGGAGCCAAAAAGAGACCCAGTACTTC
CDR3 protein: CASSFLISGSQKETQYF

D gene: NA
J gene: TRBJ1-1
CDR3 length: 12
clone size: NA
V gene: TRBV12-3/TRBV12-4
CDR3 DNA: TGTGCCAGCAGGCCACCGGGACTTCGGGCTTTCTTT
CDR3 protein: CASRPPGLRAFF

D gene: NA
J gene: TRBJ1-3
CDR3 length: 14
clone size: NA
V gene: TRBV12-5
CDR3 DNA: TGTGCTAGTGGTTTATTTCCTTCTGGAAACACCATATATTTT
CDR3 protein: CASGLFPSGNTIYF

D gene: TRBD2
J gene: TRBJ2-1
CDR3 length: 19
clone size: NA
V gene: TRBV14
CDR3 DNA: TGTGCCAGCAGCCAACTAGAGCCTAGCGGGAGAATCTCCTACAATGAGCAGTTCTTC
CDR3 protein: CASSQLEPSGRISYNEQFF

D gene: NA
J gene: TRBJ2-7
CDR3 length: 13
clone size: NA
V gene: TRBV3-1/TRBV3-2
CDR3 DNA: TGTGCCAGCAGCCAGGCCAGGGCCTACGAGCAGTACTTC
CDR3 protein: CASSQARAYEQYF

D gene: NA
J gene: TRBJ1-1
CDR3 length: 14
clone size: once
V gene: TRBV27
CDR3 DNA: TGTGCCAGCAGTCCTAGCTGGGGGCTAGCTGAAGCTTTCTTT
CDR3 protein: CASSPSWGLAEAFF

D gene: NA
J gene: TRBJ2-2
CDR3 length: 18
clone size: NA
V gene: TRBV12-1
CDR3 DNA: TGTGCCAGCAGCTCTGAGGGGACAGGGGGCGAGAACACCGGGGAGCTGTTTTTT
CDR3 protein: CASSSEGTGGENTGELFF

D gene: NA
J gene: TRBJ2-1
CDR3 length: 16
clone size: NA
V gene: TRBV3-1/TRBV3-2
CDR3 DNA: TGTGCCAGCAGCCAAGAACGTCTACTAGCAGACAATGAGCAGTTCTTC
CDR3 protein: CASSQERLLADNEQFF

D gene: NA
J gene: TRBJ1-2
CDR3 length: 13
clone size: NA
V gene: TRBV12-3/TRBV12-4
CDR3 DNA: TGTGCCAGCAGTTTTGCCCCACGCTATGGCTACACCTTC
CDR3 protein: CASSFAPRYGYTF

D gene: TRBD1
J gene: TRBJ1-1
CDR3 length: 15
clone size: NA
V gene: TRBV9
CDR3 DNA: TGTGCCAGCAGCGTAGAAACAGGGGGATTGACTGAAGCTTTCTTT
CDR3 protein: CASSVETGGLTEAFF

D gene: NA
J gene: TRBJ1-1
CDR3 length: 11
clone size: once
V gene: TRBV7-9
CDR3 DNA: TGTGCCAGCAGCTTAGGGACTGAAGCTTTCTTT
CDR3 protein: CASSLGTEAFF

D gene: NA
J gene: TRBJ2-2
CDR3 length: 13
clone size: NA
V gene: TRBV18
CDR3 DNA: TGTGCCAGCTCACGACTGAACACCGGGGAGCTGTTTTTT
CDR3 protein: CASSRLNTGELFF

D gene: NA
J gene: TRBJ2-7
CDR3 length: 15
clone size: NA
V gene: TRBV18
CDR3 DNA: TGTGCCAGCTCACCAGGGGCAGCCCCTTCCTACGAGCAGTACTTC
CDR3 protein: CASSPGAAPSYEQYF

D gene: NA
J gene: TRBJ1-6
CDR3 length: 14
clone size: NA
V gene: TRBV6-5
CDR3 DNA: TGTGCCAGCAGCAGAGGTACTGAGGGTTCACCCCTCCACTTT
CDR3 protein: CASSRGTEGSPLHF

D gene: NA
J gene: TRBJ2-7
CDR3 length: 13
clone size: NA
V gene: TRBV5-1
CDR3 DNA: TGCGCCAGCAGCTTAAGCAGGGGAGTACAGCAGTACTTC
CDR3 protein: CASSLSRGVQQYF

D gene: NA
J gene: TRBJ2-2
CDR3 length: 13
clone size: NA
V gene: TRBV5-1
CDR3 DNA: TGCGCCAGCAGCTTGGGTGGGGCCGGGGAGCTGTTTTTT
CDR3 protein: CASSLGGAGELFF

D gene: NA
J gene: TRBJ2-7
CDR3 length: 14
clone size: NA
V gene: TRBV5-1
CDR3 DNA: TGCGCCAGCAGCTTGGAACAGGTTGAGTACGAGCAGTACTTC
CDR3 protein: CASSLEQVEYEQYF

D gene: NA
J gene: TRBJ1-2
CDR3 length: 12
clone size: NA
V gene: TRBV7-2
CDR3 DNA: TGTGCCAGCAGCTTAGTTGGGTATGGCTACACCTTC
CDR3 protein: CASSLVGYGYTF